This T cell receptor (beta chain) was sequenced in a study of T cells in narcolepsy. Points from the study as a whole: Autoreactive HCRT-specific and TRIB2-specific clonotypes were marked in same-patient CSF-versus-blood CD4+ comparisons.

Regarding this clone: Its antigen is not identified.

Repertoires were generated with immunoSEQ multiplex PCR, while TCRdb's copy carries only in-frame clones and drops some. The table includes tens of thousands of clones, around four fifths detected once. The clonotype was recovered from a human donor in good health. The sample comprised memory (CD45RA-) CD4+ T cells from blood.

The CDR3 sequence: CASSLLTDTGGKLFF. The CDR3 coding sequence is TGTGCCAGCAGTTTACTAACGGATACGGGGGGAAAACTGTTTTTT. This rearrangement joins TRBV6-1 to TRBJ1-4; D may be TRBD1 (5 bases). V was pared by 5 bases and J by 10 bases, with 20 bases between. The CDR3 has 15 residues. The germline V gene has CDR1 MNHNS and CDR2 SASEGT.